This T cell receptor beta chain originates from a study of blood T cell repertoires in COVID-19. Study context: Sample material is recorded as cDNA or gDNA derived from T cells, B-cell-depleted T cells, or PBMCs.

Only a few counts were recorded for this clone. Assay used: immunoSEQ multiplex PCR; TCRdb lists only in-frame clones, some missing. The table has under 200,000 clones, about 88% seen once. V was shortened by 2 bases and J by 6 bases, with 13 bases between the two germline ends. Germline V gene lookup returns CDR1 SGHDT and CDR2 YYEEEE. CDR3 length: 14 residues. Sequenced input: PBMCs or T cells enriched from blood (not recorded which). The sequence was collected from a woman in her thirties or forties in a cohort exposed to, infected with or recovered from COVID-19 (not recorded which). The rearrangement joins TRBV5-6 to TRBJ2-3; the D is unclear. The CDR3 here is CASSFPLRLDTQYF. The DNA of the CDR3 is TGTGCCAGCAGCTTCCCACTGAGGTTGGATACGCAGTATTTT.